These 4 T cell receptor beta chains share one sample of origin, sequenced in a study of long-term antiretroviral therapy in people with HIV. immunoSEQ v3.0 was run at survey level. Sequencing was performed with immunoSEQ multiplex PCR; in TCRdb, only in-frame clones are kept and a portion is missing. The sample has about 22,000 clones, 80% to 90% seen once. The specimen was unsorted PBMCs, collected 1.8 years before starting antiretroviral therapy. These receptor sequences come from a woman aged 30 to 39 with HIV.

As regards this clone: The sample has other DNA sequences that encode this CDR3 too. The V and J genes are TRBV10-2 and TRBJ1-1, with D perhaps matching TRBD1 (6 bases). CDR3 size: 14 residues. The germline V gene has CDR1 WSHSY and CDR2 SAAADI. V lost 5 bases and J lost 0, with 10 bases in between. DNA of the CDR3: TGCGCCAGCAGTCGGACAGTTATGAACACTGAAGCTTTCTTT. Encoded protein: CASSRTVMNTEAFF.

This chain uses TRBV30 with TRBJ1-2; TRBD1 might be the D (5 bases). The V end lost 0 bases, the J end lost 3 bases, and 14 bases lay between the germline ends. The CDR3 consists of 15 residues. Germline CDR1 is GTSNPN and CDR2 is SVGIG (reference sequence). CDR3 loop: CAWSVTGGEYYGYTF. CDR3 DNA: TGTGCCTGGAGTGTCACCGGGGGAGAATACTATGGCTACACCTTC.

This chain connects TRBV5-1 to TRBJ2-5, with D unresolved. The CDR3 is 13 amino acids. The germline V gene has CDR1 SGHRS and CDR2 YFSETQ. The V and J ends lost 4 bases and 1 base respectively, with 8 bases between them. The CDR3 nucleotides are TGCGCCAGCAGCGAACACGTCCAAGAGACCCAGTACTTC. Protein: CASSEHVQETQYF.

The chain has TRBV6-1 and TRBJ1-4; possibly TRBD1 for D (5 bases). V was trimmed by 3 bases and J by 2 bases, leaving 13 bases between them. The CDR3 spans 16 residues. Per germline, CDR1 MNHNS and CDR2 SASEGT. DNA of the CDR3: TGTGCCAGCAGTGACCGGGGGTCGCCGACTAATGAAAAACTGTTTTTT. This gives the protein CASSDRGSPTNEKLFF.